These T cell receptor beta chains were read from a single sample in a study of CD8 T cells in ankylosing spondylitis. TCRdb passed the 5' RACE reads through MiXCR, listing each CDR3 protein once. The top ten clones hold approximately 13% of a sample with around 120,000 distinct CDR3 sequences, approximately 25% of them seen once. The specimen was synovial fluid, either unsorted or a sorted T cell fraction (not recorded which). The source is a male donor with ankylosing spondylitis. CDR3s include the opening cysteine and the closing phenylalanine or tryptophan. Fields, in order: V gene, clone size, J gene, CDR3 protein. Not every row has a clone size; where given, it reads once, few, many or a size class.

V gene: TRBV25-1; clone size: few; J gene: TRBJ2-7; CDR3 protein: CASSESGLAGRQYF
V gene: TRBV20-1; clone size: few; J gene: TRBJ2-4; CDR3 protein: CSARDRVIKNIQYF
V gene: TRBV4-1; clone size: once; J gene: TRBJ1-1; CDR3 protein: CASSQRSNTEAFF
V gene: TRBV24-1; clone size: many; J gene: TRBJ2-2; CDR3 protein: CATSDRQLNTGELFF
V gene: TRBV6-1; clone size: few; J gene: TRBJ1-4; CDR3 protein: CASKSNRATNEKLFF
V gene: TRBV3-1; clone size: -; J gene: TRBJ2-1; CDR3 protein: CASSQVGLYNEQFF
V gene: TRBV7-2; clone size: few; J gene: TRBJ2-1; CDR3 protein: CASSLGGTSYPNNEQFF
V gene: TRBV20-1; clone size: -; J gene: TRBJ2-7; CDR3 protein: CSANPGRTYEQYF
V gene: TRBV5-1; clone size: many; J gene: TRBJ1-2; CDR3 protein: CASSPTGEGYGYTF
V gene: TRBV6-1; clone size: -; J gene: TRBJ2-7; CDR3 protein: CASSEAPGNAGYEQYF
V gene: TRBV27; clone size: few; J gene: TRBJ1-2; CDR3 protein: CASSLSAGQGNYGYTF
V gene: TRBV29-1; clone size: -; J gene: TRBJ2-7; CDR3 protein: CSVLAPDAGGFPSYEQYF
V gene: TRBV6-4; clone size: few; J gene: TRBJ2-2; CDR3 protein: CASSDLAGVNTGELFF
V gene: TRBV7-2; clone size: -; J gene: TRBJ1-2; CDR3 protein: CASSLEATLYGYTF
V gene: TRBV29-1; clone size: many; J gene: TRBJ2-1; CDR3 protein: CSVEAPYNEQFF
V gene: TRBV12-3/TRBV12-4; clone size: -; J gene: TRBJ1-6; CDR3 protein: CASTLTGAYNSPLHF
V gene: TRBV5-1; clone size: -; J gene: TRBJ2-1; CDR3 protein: CASSRGLAGAAGYYNEQFF
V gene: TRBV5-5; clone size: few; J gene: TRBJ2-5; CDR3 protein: CASSSSRDIAETQYF
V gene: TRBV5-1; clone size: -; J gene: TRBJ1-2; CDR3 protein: CASSLKGAGGWVGYTF
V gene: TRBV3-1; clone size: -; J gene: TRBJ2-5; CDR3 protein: CASSHKLAVQETQYF
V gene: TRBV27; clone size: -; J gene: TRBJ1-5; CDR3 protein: CASSTANQPQHF
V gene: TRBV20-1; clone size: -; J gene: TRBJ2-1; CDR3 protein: CSARPPGSSYNEQFF
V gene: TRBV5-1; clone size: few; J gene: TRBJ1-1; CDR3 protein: CASSPRQGALSTEAFF
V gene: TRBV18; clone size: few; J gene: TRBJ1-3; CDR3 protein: CASSREGGNTIYF
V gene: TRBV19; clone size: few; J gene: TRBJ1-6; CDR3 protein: CASSYTSDRAGNSPLHF
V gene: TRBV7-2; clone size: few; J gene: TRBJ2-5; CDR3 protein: CASSRGHSGETQYF
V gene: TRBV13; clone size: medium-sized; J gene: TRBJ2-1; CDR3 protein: CASSPGTSGSREQFF
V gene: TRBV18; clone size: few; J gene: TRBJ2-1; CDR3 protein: CASSPNLTPGQGDNEQFF
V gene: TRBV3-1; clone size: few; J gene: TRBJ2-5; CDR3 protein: CASSQVVLRGETQYF
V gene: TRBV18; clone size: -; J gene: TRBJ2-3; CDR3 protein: CASSPRGGTDTQYF
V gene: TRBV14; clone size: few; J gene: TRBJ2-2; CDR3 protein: CASRKAGGTGELFF
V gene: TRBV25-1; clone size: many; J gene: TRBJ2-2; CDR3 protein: CASSESDGTYTGELFF
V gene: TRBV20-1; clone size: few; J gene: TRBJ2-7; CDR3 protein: CSAFSDGSSYEQYF
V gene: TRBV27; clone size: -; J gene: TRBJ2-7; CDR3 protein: CASRTEGFESYEQYF
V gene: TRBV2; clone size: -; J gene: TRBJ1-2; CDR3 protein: CASRAGTPGYTF
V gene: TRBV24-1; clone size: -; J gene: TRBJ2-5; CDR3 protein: CATSDFREETQYF
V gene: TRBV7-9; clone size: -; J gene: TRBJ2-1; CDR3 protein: CASSLSAEQFF
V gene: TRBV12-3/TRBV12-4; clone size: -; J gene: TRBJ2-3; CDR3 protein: CASSYGRASIDTQYF
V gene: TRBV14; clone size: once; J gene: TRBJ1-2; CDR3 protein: CASSLRGWHGYTF
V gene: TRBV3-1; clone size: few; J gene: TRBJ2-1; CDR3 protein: CASSQVLTRDEQFF
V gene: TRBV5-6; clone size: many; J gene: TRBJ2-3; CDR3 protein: CASSLGRVDTQYF
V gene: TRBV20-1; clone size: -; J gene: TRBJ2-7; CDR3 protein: CSASGSLGEQYF
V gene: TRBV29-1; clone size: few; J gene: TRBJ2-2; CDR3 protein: CSVYRGGNTGELFF
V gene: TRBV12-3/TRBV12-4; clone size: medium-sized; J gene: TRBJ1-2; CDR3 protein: CASSFSGYGYTF
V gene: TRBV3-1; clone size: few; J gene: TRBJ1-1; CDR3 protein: CASSLLGVGEAFF
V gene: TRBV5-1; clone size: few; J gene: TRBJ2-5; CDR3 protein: CASSSQGGARETQYF
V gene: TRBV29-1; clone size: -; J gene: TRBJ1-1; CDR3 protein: CSVLTRTVNTEAFF
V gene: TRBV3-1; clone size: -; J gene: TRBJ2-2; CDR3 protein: CASSQAGANTGELFF